The sequence of this TCR beta chain was determined in a study of blood T cells in healthy people across ages. V lost 4 bases to trimming and J lost 0 bases, with 13 bases between them. CDR1 is LNHNV, CDR2 YYDKDF, per germline (reference sequence). The CDR3 length is 15 residues. Together with a sample-barcoded 5' primer, a J-beta primer mix was included in a second PCR lasting roughly 6 to 12 cycles. TCRdb redid the calling of the 5' RACE reads with MiXCR, one entry per CDR3 protein. The sample contains 650,000 to 1,000,000 distinct CDR3 sequences, around 34% of which appear only once. This receptor was taken from a man aged 18 to 29 in good health. The sequenced sample was blood. The chain recombines TRBV15 with TRBJ2-7; perhaps D is TRBD1 or TRBD2 (5 bases each). The DNA of the CDR3 is TGTGCCACCAGCATCAGAACAGGACTCTCCTACGAGCAGTACTTC. Its translation is CATSIRTGLSYEQYF.